A single sample is the source of the 31 T cell receptor beta chains below, sequenced in a study of human T cells and chemical hapten exposure. Time point meaning: patch test 1, 2 weeks after DPC sensitization. Treatment reported: therapeutic diphenylcyclopropenone sensitization with weekly scalp DPC. One entry per CDR3 protein results from TCRdb running MiXCR on the RACE reads. The sample has some 350,000 distinct CDR3 sequences; 6% to 8.5% are singletons. The sequenced sample was whole blood, obtained in connection with sensitization to the hapten diphenylcyclopropenone (DPC). These receptors were collected from a woman under 30 with alopecia areata. Some clones in this sample may be carry-over from other donors' samples.

This clonotype appeared many times. The chain links TRBV4-2 to TRBJ1-5; a weak D match, TRBD1 (5 bases). Germline V gene data show CDR1 as LGHNA and CDR2 as YNFKEQ. V lost 3 bases and J 0 bases, leaving 9 bases between the germline ends. This CDR3 contains 15 residues. CDR3 amino acids: CASSQGTASNQPQHF. CDR3 coding DNA: TGTGCCAGCAGCCAGGGGACGGCTAGCAATCAGCCCCAGCATTTT.

This clonotype was observed at least ten times. This chain uses TRBV4-1 with TRBJ2-3, with 9 bases fitting TRBD1. This CDR3 has 16 amino acids. From germline, CDR1 is MGHRA and CDR2 YSYEKL. V was clipped by 5 bases and J by 3 bases; unmatched bases: 9. The CDR3 here is CASSEQGALRTDTQYF. For the CDR3, the DNA is TGCGCCAGCAGCGAACAGGGGGCGCTCCGGACAGATACGCAGTATTTT.

In this sample, this clonotype turned up a few times. This sequence joins TRBV2 and TRBJ2-7; D unresolved. The germline CDR1 and CDR2 sequences are SNHLY and FYNNEI. The CDR3 spans 13 residues. V shed 0 bases and J shed 3 bases, with 6 bases lying between them. This CDR3 reads CASSEAWRYEQYF. The CDR3 coding sequence is TGTGCCAGCAGTGAAGCCTGGCGCTACGAGCAGTACTTC.

This clonotype has a handful of counts. This CDR3 reads CASIPWGENTEAFF. The CDR3 DNA reads TGTGCCAGCATACCGTGGGGGGAGAACACTGAAGCTTTCTTT. This rearrangement joins TRBV12-3 or TRBV12-4 to TRBJ1-1, with a tentative D call TRBD1 (5 bases). The CDR3 loop spans 14 amino acids. V was shortened by 7 bases and J by 1 base, with 13 bases between the two germline ends.

This chain connects TRBV15 to TRBJ1-6; TRBD1 might be the D (6 bases). Trimming left V 0 bases short and J 10 bases short, with 10 bases between. The CDR3 consists of 14 residues. Germline CDR1 and CDR2: LNHNV and YYDKDF (reference sequence). The CDR3, as DNA: TGTGCCACCAGCAGAGATCGGACAGTATCACCCCTCCACTTT. Translating gives CATSRDRTVSPLHF.

The J gene is TRBJ1-6, the V gene TRBV28; D uncertain. Trimming removed 3 bases from V and 10 bases from J, with 4 bases in between. The CDR3 length is 11 residues. Germline lookup yields CDR1 MDHEN and CDR2 SYDVKM. This chain's CDR3 is CASSLRSPLHF. CDR3 coding DNA: TGTGCCAGCAGTTTGCGGTCACCCCTCCACTTT.

The table lists this clonotype with many counts. V and J are TRBV5-1 and TRBJ1-5; D is uncertain. The CDR3 contains 14 residues. Germline values: CDR1 SGHRS, CDR2 YFSETQ. Trimming pared 0 bases from V and 4 bases from J, leaving 8 bases between. The CDR3 region is CASSLDSRNQPQHF. CDR3 in DNA: TGCGCCAGCAGCTTGGACAGCAGAAATCAGCCCCAGCATTTT.

This clonotype was seen repeatedly, ten times or more. V gene TRBV5-1 combines with J gene TRBJ2-3, with 11 bases lining up with TRBD2. Germline trimming cut 5 bases from V and 2 bases from J; bases unmatched to any gene: 7. Germline CDR1 SGHRS, CDR2 YFSETQ. There are 16 residues in the CDR3. The CDR3 sequence is CASRLAGGGPTDTQYF. In DNA, the CDR3 is TGCGCCAGCAGGCTAGCGGGGGGCGGTCCCACAGATACGCAGTATTTT.

The table lists this clonotype with a few counts. The chain has TRBV7-2 and TRBJ1-6; D is possibly TRBD1 (5 bases). The V and J ends lost 3 bases and 6 bases respectively, with 12 bases between them. CDR1 SGHTA and CDR2 FQGNSA come from the germline V gene. The CDR3 is 15 residues long. The CDR3 is CASSFLQGFNSPLHF. CDR3 DNA sequence: TGTGCCAGCAGCTTCCTCCAGGGATTTAATTCACCCCTCCACTTT.

This clonotype has at least ten counts. V gene TRBV5-4 combines with J gene TRBJ2-3; 7 nucleotides match TRBD2. The CDR3 contains 17 residues. V shed 3 bases and J 6 bases; nucleotides not matched to a gene: 16. CDR1 SGHNT and CDR2 YYREEE come from the germline V gene (reference sequence). The CDR3 spells CASSSGGLGPGLDTQYF. The CDR3 DNA reads TGTGCCAGCAGCTCCGGGGGGTTGGGTCCGGGGTTGGATACGCAGTATTTT. Based on the CDR3 plus reference TRBV5-4 and TRBJ2-3, the full variable domain is ETGVTQSPTHLIKTRGQQVTLRCSSQSGHNTVSWYQQALGQGPQFIFQYYREEENGRGNFPPRFSGLQFPNYSSELNVNALELDDSALYLCASSSGGLGPGLDTQYFGPGTRLTVL.

This clonotype has at least ten counts. This sequence joins TRBV7-8 and TRBJ2-1, with TRBD1 as a possible D gene (6 bases). The V gene lost 1 base and the J gene lost 1 base, with 32 bases spanning the gap. This CDR3 comprises 23 residues. Germline assignment: CDR1 SGHVS and CDR2 FQNEAQ. The CDR3 spells CASSLEAGIDRRAKPSSYNEQFF. The DNA of the CDR3 is TGTGCCAGCAGCTTAGAAGCCGGGATAGACAGGCGCGCGAAACCAAGTTCCTACAATGAGCAGTTCTTC.

Many counts were recorded for this clonotype. The chain recombines TRBV11-1 with TRBJ2-2, with no clear D. Trimming took 4 bases from V and 4 from J, leaving 10 bases between them. Germline lookup yields CDR1 SGHAT and CDR2 FQDESV (reference sequence). The CDR3 sequence is 14 residues long. The CDR3 DNA reads TGTGCCAGCAGCTCCTCCCGGTCCACCGGGGAGCTGTTTTTT. Translating gives CASSSSRSTGELFF.

V usage is TRBV5-6 and J usage is TRBJ2-7; 7 bases line up with TRBD2. Germline CDR1 SGHDT, CDR2 YYEEEE. Trimming removed 4 bases from V and 7 bases from J; junction bases left unmatched: 14. The CDR3 length is 15 residues. The CDR3 DNA sequence: TGTGCCAGCAGCGGAGGACTAGTTCCCGACCGGGAGCAGTACTTC. Translation: CASSGGLVPDREQYF.

The rearrangement uses TRBV20-1 and TRBJ1-2; TRBD1 matches 7 bases. Looked up from germline, CDR1 is DFQATT and CDR2 is SNEGSKA (reference sequence). CDR3 length: 14 amino acids. V shed 6 bases, J shed 2 bases, and the junction held 9 bases outside the gene matches. DNA of the CDR3: TGCAGTGCCGTTACAGGGGACCCGAACTATGGCTACACCTTC. Translating it yields CSAVTGDPNYGYTF.

This clonotype was observed many times. The genes are TRBV4-1 and TRBJ2-1; D gene unclear. V was trimmed by 0 bases and J by 4 bases, leaving 13 bases between them. CDR3 length: 16 amino acids. Germline CDR1 MGHRA, CDR2 YSYEKL. The CDR3 is CASSQDITTTYNEQFF. In nucleotides, the CDR3 is TGCGCCAGCAGCCAAGATATTACTACCACGTACAATGAGCAGTTCTTC.

The V and J genes are TRBV29-1 and TRBJ1-5; 8 bases align to TRBD1. The ends lost 6 bases at V and 7 bases at J; junction bases unmatched: 11. Germline-derived CDR1 and CDR2 are SQVTM and ANQGSEA. CDR3 length: 14 residues. CDR3 sequence: CSVPQGAAGQPQHF. Written as DNA, the CDR3 is TGCAGCGTGCCTCAGGGGGCAGCAGGACAGCCCCAGCATTTT.

The J gene is TRBJ1-1, the V gene TRBV5-6; no firm D call. V was shortened by 3 bases and J by 1 base, with 7 bases between the two germline ends. CDR3 length: 13 residues. Germline lookup yields CDR1 SGHDT and CDR2 YYEEEE. CDR3 sequence: CASSWPKNTEAFF. CDR3 bases: TGTGCCAGCAGCTGGCCGAAGAACACTGAAGCTTTCTTT. Variable domain in full (rest from reference TRBV5-6 and TRBJ1-1): DAGVTQSPTHLIKTRGQQVTLRCSPKSGHDTVSWYQQALGQGPQFIFQYYEEEERQRGNFPDRFSGHQFPNYSSELNVNALLLGDSALYLCASSWPKNTEAFFGQGTRLTVV.

The rearrangement joins TRBV11-2 to TRBJ2-3, with TRBD1 matching over 7 bases. The ends lost 3 bases at V and 0 bases at J; junction bases unmatched: 12. From germline, CDR1 is SGHAT and CDR2 FQNNGV. CDR3 size: 18 residues. This chain's CDR3 is CASSFPTGQSTSTDTQYF. As DNA, the CDR3 is TGTGCCAGCAGCTTCCCCACGGGACAGAGCACTAGCACAGATACGCAGTATTTT. The variable domain in full, with the rest retrieved from reference TRBV11-2 and TRBJ2-3, is EAGVAQSPRYKIIEKRQSVAFWCNPISGHATLYWYQQILGQGPKLLIQFQNNGVVDDSQLPKDRFSAERLKGVDSTLKIQPAKLEDSAVYLCASSFPTGQSTSTDTQYFGPGTRLTVL.

This clonotype appeared a few times. The chain carries TRBV14 and TRBJ2-1; 7 positions match TRBD1. The ends lost 2 bases at V and 0 bases at J; junction bases unmatched: 4. The CDR3 spans 16 residues. CDR1 and CDR2 (germline): SGHDN, FVKESK. The CDR3 sequence: CASSQNRGDSYNEQFF. Here the CDR3 DNA reads TGTGCCAGCAGCCAAAACAGGGGTGACTCCTACAATGAGCAGTTCTTC.

CDR3 nucleotides: TGTGCCAGCAGCCAAGAACTATTAACCTTGTTCGGGGGGCAGAACACTGAAGCTTTCTTT. Amino acid sequence: CASSQELLTLFGGQNTEAFF. The chain has TRBV4-2 and TRBJ1-1; a possible D gene is TRBD1 (6 bases). CDR3 length: 20 amino acids. V lost 0 bases, J lost 1 base, and 24 bases lay in between. Germline CDR1 is LGHNA and CDR2 is YNFKEQ.

V gene TRBV7-2 combines with J gene TRBJ2-3; D is uncertain. CDR1 is SGHTA and CDR2 is FQGNSA in the germline V gene. The ends were cut back, 1 base at V and 2 bases at J, with 7 bases in the middle. There are 14 residues in the CDR3. CDR3 sequence: CASSLEFSTDTQYF. CDR3 DNA sequence: TGTGCCAGCAGCTTAGAGTTTTCCACAGATACGCAGTATTTT.

This clonotype was detected ten times or more. The chain couples TRBV2 to TRBJ2-3; a weak D match, TRBD2 (6 bases). Trimming took off 3 bases at V and 1 base at J, with 11 bases between the two ends. The CDR3 runs to 15 residues. CDR1 is SNHLY and CDR2 is FYNNEI in the germline V gene. The CDR3, as DNA: TGTGCCAGCAGTGAGGAGGGCGGGGGCACAGATACGCAGTATTTT. Translated, it gives CASSEEGGGTDTQYF.

This clonotype was observed a handful of times. This rearrangement joins TRBV4-2 to TRBJ1-1; D not certain. The CDR3 is 15 residues long. Per the germline V gene, CDR1 is LGHNA and CDR2 is YNFKEQ. V dropped 0 bases and J dropped 0 bases, with 8 bases sitting between them. The CDR3, as DNA: TGTGCCAGCAGCCAAGATATCAGCTTGAACACTGAAGCTTTCTTT. It specifies CASSQDISLNTEAFF.

The chain couples TRBV5-4 to TRBJ2-3; 10 nucleotides agree with TRBD2. The CDR3 length is 16 residues. Trimming took 3 bases from V and 2 from J; bases not matched to a gene: 6. CDR1 is SGHNT and CDR2 is YYREEE in the germline V gene (reference sequence). The CDR3 sequence: CASSSAGLAATDTQYF. For the CDR3, the DNA is TGTGCCAGCAGCTCAGCCGGACTAGCGGCCACAGATACGCAGTATTTT.

CDR3 nucleotides: TGTGCCAGCAGCCAGATGGTGGGTCAGGTTCCTGAAAAACTGTTTTTT. It yields the protein CASSQMVGQVPEKLFF. V is TRBV4-2 and J is TRBJ1-4; D unresolved. CDR3 size: 16 residues. Germline loops: CDR1 LGHNA, CDR2 YNFKEQ. The germline V and J ends were trimmed by 3 bases and 7 bases, with 18 bases remaining between them.

Many counts were recorded for this clonotype. The V and J genes are TRBV6-2 or TRBV6-3 and TRBJ1-6; no firm D call. V gave up 8 bases and J gave up 8 bases, with 7 bases separating them. In germline, CDR1 is MNHEY, CDR2 SVGEGT. This CDR3 has 11 residues. The CDR3 reads CASSWDSPLHF. The CDR3 DNA is TGTGCCAGCTCTTGGGATTCACCCCTCCACTTT.

This clonotype was counted only a few times. The V call is TRBV7-2, the J call TRBJ2-3; D call uncertain. This CDR3 spans 12 amino acids. Germline V gives CDR1 SGHTA, CDR2 FQGNSA. Trimming took off 4 bases at V and 6 bases at J, with 8 bases between the two ends. For the CDR3, the DNA is TGTGCCAGCAGCTCAGCAGGCGATACGCAGTATTTT. Residues: CASSSAGDTQYF.

The V gene is TRBV7-9, the J gene TRBJ1-5, with TRBD1 matching 9 bases. V shed 2 bases and J 3 bases; nucleotides not matched to a gene: 5. This CDR3 region has 16 residues. Looked up from germline, CDR1 is SEHNR and CDR2 is FQNEAQ (reference sequence). The CDR3, as DNA: TGTGCCAGCAGCTTACTAGGGACAGGGCCCAATCAGCCCCAGCATTTT. Protein: CASSLLGTGPNQPQHF.

This chain joins TRBV6-5 and TRBJ1-2, with D unclear. V was pared by 0 bases and J by 1 base, with 6 bases between. This CDR3 is built from 14 residues. Germline values: CDR1 MNHEY, CDR2 SVGAGI. In DNA form, the CDR3 reads TGTGCCAGCAGTTACTCGTACAGTAACTATGGCTACACCTTC. Translating it yields CASSYSYSNYGYTF.

This clonotype was detected ten times or more. This CDR3 reads CASGLVRVAGEQFF. The CDR3 region has the DNA TGTGCTAGTGGTTTGGTACGGGTAGCTGGTGAGCAGTTCTTC. V is TRBV12-5 and J is TRBJ2-1; D call uncertain. The V end lost 0 bases, the J end lost 9 bases, and 12 bases lay between the germline ends. Germline lookup yields CDR1 LGHNT and CDR2 FRNRAP. The CDR3 loop spans 14 amino acids.

This clonotype was detected only a few times. This chain joins TRBV20-1 and TRBJ1-2; D remains unclear. V shed 5 bases and J shed 2 bases, with 3 bases lying between them. This CDR3 spans 10 amino acids. The germline CDR1 and CDR2 sequences are DFQATT and SNEGSKA (reference sequence). This chain's CDR3 is CSAVNYGYTF. CDR3 DNA: TGCAGTGCTGTCAACTATGGCTACACCTTC.